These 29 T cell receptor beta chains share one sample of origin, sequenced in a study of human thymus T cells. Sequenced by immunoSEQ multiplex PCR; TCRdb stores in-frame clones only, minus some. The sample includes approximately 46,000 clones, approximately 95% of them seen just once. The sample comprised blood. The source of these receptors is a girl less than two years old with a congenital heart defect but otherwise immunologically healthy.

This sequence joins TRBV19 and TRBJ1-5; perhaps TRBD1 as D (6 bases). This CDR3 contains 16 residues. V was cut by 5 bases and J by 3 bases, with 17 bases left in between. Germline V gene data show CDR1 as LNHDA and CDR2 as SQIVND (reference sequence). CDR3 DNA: TGTGCCAGTAGTCTCCCCAAGACAGGTCACAATCAGCCCCAGCATTTT. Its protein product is CASSLPKTGHNQPQHF.

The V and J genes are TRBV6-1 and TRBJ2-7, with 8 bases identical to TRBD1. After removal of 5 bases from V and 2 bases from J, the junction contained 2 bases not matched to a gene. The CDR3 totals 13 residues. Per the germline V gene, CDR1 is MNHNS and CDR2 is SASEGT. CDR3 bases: TGTGCCAGCAGTCCGACAGGGGCCTACGAGCAGTACTTC. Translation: CASSPTGAYEQYF.

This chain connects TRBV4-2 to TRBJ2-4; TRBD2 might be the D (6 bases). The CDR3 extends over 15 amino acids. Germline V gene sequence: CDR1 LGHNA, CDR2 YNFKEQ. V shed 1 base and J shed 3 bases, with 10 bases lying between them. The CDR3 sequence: CASSQGRDLKNIQYF. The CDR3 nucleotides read TGTGCCAGCAGCCAAGGGAGGGACCTCAAAAACATTCAGTACTTC.

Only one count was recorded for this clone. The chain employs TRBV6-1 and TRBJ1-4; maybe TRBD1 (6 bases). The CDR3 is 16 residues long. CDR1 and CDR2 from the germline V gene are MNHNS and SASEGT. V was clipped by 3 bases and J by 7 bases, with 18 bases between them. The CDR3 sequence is CASSDFVSGAGEKLFF. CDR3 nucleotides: TGTGCCAGCAGTGACTTTGTGTCAGGGGCGGGTGAAAAACTGTTTTTT.

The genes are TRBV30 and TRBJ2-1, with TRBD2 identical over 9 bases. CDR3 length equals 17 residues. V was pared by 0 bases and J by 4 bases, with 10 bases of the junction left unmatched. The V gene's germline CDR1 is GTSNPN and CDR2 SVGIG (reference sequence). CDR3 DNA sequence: TGTGCCTGGAGTGTGGCGAAAGCGGGAGGACCTTACAATGAGCAGTTCTTC. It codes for CAWSVAKAGGPYNEQFF. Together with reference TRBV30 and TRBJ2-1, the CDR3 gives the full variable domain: SQTIHQWPATLVQPVGSPLSLECTVEGTSNPNLYWYRQAAGRGLQLLFYSVGIGQISSEVPQNLSASRPQDRQFILSSKKLLLSDSGFYLCAWSVAKAGGPYNEQFFGPGTRLTVL.

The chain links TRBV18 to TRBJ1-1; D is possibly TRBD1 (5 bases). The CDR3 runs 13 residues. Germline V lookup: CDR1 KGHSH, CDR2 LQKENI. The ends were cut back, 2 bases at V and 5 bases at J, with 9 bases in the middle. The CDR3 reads CASSPGGKTEAFF. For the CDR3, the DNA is TGTGCCAGCTCACCAGGGGGGAAAACTGAAGCTTTCTTT.

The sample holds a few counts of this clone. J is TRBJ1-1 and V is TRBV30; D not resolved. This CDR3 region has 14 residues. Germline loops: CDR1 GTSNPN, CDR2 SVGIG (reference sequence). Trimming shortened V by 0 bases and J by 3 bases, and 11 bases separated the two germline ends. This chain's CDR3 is CAWSVHRPYTEAFF. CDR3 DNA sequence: TGTGCCTGGAGTGTACACCGGCCGTACACTGAAGCTTTCTTT.

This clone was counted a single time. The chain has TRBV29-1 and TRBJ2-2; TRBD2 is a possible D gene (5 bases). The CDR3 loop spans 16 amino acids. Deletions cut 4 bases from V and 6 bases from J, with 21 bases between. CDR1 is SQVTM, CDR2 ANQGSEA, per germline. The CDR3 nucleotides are TGCAGCGTTGGCTCCTACTCTACTAGATCGGCCGGGGAGCTGTTTTTT. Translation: CSVGSYSTRSAGELFF.

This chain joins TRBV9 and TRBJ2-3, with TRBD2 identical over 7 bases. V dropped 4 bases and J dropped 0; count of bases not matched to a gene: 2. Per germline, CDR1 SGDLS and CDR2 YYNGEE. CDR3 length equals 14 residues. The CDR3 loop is CASSPGGSTDTQYF. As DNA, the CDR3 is TGTGCCAGCAGCCCCGGGGGGAGCACAGATACGCAGTATTTT.

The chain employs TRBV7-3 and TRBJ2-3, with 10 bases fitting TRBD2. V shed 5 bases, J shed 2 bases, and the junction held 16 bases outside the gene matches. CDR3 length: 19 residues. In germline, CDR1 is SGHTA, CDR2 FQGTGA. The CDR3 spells CASSPAGTSERKTTDTQYF. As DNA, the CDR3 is TGTGCCAGCAGCCCCGCGGGGACTAGCGAAAGGAAGACCACAGATACGCAGTATTTT.

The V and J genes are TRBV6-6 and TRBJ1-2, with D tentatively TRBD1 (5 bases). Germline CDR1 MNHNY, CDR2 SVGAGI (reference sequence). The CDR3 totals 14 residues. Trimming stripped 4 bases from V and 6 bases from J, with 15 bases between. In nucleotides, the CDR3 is TGTGCCAGCAGTTCCTTCGCAGGGAACAATGGCTACACCTTC. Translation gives CASSSFAGNNGYTF.

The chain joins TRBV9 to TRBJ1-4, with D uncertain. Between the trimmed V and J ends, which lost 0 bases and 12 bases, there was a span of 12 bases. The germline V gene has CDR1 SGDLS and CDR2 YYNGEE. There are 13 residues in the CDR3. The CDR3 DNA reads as TGTGCCAGCAGCGTAGGGCCGGCTGTGGAACTGTTTTTT. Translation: CASSVGPAVELFF.

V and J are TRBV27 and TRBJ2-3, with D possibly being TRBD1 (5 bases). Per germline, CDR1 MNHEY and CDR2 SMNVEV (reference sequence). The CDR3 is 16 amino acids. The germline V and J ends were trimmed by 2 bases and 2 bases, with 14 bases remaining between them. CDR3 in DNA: TGTGCCAGCAGTTTAGGTACAGGTCGCAACACAGATACGCAGTATTTT. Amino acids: CASSLGTGRNTDTQYF.

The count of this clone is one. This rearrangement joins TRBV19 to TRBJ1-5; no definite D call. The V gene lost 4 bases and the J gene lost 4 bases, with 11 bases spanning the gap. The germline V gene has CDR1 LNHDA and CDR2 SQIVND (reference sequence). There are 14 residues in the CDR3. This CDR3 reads CASSKQVPNQPQHF. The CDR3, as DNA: TGTGCCAGTAGTAAGCAGGTTCCTAATCAGCCCCAGCATTTT.

The CDR3 region is CASSLRGGEQFF. CDR3 nucleotide sequence: TGTGCCAGCAGCTTGAGGGGAGGGGAGCAGTTCTTC. The chain couples TRBV7-7 to TRBJ2-1; 7 bases are shared with TRBD2. This CDR3 is built from 12 residues. V lost 3 bases and J lost 10; bases outside the gene matches: 3. Germline V CDR1 and CDR2: SSHAT, FNYEAQ (reference sequence).

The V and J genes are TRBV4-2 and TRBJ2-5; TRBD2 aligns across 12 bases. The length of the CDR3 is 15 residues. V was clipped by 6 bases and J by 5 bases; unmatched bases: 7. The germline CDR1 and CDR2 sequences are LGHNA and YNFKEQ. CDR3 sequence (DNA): TGTGCCAGCAGGACGACTAGCGGGAGACGTGAGACCCAGTACTTC. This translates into CASRTTSGRRETQYF.

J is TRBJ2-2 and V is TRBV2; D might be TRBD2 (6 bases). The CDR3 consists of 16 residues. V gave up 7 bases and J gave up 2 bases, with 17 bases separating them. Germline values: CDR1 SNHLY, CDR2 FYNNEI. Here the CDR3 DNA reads TGTGCCAGCAAGATAAGCGGACTAATAAACACCGGGGAGCTGTTTTTT. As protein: CASKISGLINTGELFF.

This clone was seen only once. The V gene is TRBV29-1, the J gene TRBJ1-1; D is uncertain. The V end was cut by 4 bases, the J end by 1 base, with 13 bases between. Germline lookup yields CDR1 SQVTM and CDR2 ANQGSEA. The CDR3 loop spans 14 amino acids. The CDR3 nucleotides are TGCAGCGTTGCCCTTACAACCGGGAACACTGAAGCTTTCTTT. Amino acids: CSVALTTGNTEAFF. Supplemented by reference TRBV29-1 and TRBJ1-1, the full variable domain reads SAVISQKPSRDICQRGTSLTIQCQVDSQVTMMFWYRQQPGQSLTLIATANQGSEATYESGFVIDKFPISRPNLTFSTLTVSNMSPEDSSIYLCSVALTTGNTEAFFGQGTRLTVV.

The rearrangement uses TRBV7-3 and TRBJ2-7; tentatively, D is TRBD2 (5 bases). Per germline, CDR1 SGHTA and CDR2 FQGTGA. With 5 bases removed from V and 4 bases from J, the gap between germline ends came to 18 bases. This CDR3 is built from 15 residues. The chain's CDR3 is CASSLQGSSVYEQYF. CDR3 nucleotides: TGTGCCAGCAGCCTTCAAGGGAGCTCTGTTTACGAGCAGTACTTC.

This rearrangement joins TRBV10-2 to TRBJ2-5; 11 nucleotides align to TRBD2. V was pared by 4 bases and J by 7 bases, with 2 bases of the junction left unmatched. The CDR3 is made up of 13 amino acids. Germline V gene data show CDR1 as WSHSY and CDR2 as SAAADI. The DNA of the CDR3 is TGCGCCAGCAGTGGAACTAGCGGGGGGACCCAGTACTTC. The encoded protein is CASSGTSGGTQYF.

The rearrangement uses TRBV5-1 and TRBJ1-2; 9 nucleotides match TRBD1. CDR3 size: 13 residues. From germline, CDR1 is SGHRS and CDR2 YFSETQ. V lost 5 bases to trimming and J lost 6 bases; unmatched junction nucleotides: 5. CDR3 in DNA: TGCGCCAGCAGTGAAGGACAGGGGAATGGCTACACCTTC. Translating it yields CASSEGQGNGYTF.

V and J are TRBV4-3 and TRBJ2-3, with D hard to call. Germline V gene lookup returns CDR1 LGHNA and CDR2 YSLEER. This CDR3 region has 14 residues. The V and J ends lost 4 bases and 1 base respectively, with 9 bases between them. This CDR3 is CASSRLLGTDTQYF. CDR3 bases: TGCGCCAGCAGCCGCCTTCTGGGCACAGATACGCAGTATTTT.

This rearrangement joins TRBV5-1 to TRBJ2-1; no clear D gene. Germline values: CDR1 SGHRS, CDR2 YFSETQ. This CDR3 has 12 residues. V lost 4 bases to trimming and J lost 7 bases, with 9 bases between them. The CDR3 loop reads CASSPEWNEQFF. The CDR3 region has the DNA TGCGCCAGCAGCCCGGAGTGGAATGAGCAGTTCTTC.

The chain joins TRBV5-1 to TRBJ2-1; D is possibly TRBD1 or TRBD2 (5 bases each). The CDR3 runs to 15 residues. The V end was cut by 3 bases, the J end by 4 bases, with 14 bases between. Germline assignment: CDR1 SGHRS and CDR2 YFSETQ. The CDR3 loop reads CASSSELGPYNEQFF. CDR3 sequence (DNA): TGCGCCAGCAGCTCCGAGTTGGGACCTTACAATGAGCAGTTCTTC.

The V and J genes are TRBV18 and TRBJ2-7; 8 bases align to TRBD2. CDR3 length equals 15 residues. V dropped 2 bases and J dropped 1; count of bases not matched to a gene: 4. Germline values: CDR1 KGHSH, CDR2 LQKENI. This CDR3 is CASSPVTSGSYEQYF. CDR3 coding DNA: TGTGCCAGCTCACCAGTTACTAGCGGATCCTACGAGCAGTACTTC.

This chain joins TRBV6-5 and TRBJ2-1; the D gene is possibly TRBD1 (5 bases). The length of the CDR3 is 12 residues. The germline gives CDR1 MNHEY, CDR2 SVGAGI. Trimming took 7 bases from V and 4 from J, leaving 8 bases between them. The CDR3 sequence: CASTGHYNEQFF. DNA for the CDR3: TGTGCCAGCACCGGACATTACAATGAGCAGTTCTTC.

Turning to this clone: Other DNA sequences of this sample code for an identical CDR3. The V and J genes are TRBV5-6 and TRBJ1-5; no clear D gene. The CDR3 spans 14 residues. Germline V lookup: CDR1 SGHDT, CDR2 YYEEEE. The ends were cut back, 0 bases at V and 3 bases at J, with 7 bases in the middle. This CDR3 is CASSLARLNQPQHF. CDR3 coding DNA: TGTGCCAGCAGCTTGGCCAGACTCAATCAGCCCCAGCATTTT.

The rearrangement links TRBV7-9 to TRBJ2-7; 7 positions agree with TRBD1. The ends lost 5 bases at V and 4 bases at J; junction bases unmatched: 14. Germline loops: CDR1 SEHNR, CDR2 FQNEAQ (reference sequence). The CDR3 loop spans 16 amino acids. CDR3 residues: CASSPRQGQRVYEQYF. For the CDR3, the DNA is TGTGCCAGCAGCCCCAGACAGGGTCAGAGGGTTTACGAGCAGTACTTC. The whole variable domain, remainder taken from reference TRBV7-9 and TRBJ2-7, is DTGVSQNPRHKITKRGQNVTFRCDPISEHNRLYWYRQTLGQGPEFLTYFQNEAQLEKSRLLSDRFSAERPKGSFSTLEIQRTEQGDSAMYLCASSPRQGQRVYEQYFGPGTRLTVT.

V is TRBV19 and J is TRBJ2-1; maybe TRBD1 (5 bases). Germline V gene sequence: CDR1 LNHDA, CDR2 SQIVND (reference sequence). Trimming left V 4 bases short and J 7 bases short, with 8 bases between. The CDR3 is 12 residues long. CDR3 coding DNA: TGTGCCAGTAGTACCCCAGGGAATGAGCAGTTCTTC. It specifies CASSTPGNEQFF.